Following are 32 T cell receptor beta chains from one sample sequenced in a study of blood T cells in healthy people across ages. Alongside a J-beta primer mix, a sample-barcoded 5' primer served in a second PCR lasting roughly 7 to 12 cycles. Via MiXCR, TCRdb re-called the 5' RACE reads, giving one row per CDR3 protein. The table shows hundreds of thousands of distinct CDR3 sequences, with roughly 32% occurring only once. The sequenced material came from blood. The receptors come from a woman of 80 years or more in good health.

Many counts were recorded for this clonotype. The chain links TRBV4-2 to TRBJ1-5, with 8 bases aligning to TRBD1. The CDR3 totals 19 residues. Germline V CDR1 and CDR2: LGHNA, YNFKEQ. With 0 bases clipped from V and 4 bases from J, the junction kept 14 bases outside the gene matches. The CDR3 bases are TGTGCCAGCAGCCAAGAGGGACGGGGCGGACAGGGTGTTAATCAGCCCCAGCATTTT. Translating it yields CASSQEGRGGQGVNQPQHF.

V and J are TRBV5-1 and TRBJ2-2, with a possible D match to TRBD1 (7 bases). Germline V CDR1 and CDR2: SGHRS, YFSETQ. This CDR3 has 15 amino acids. The V end lost 4 bases, the J end lost 2 bases, and 12 bases lay between the germline ends. CDR3 DNA: TGCGCCAGCAGCGGCGGGACAGCAAACACCGGGGAGCTGTTTTTT. Its protein product is CASSGGTANTGELFF.

Many counts were recorded for this clonotype. The chain has TRBV6-2 or TRBV6-3 and TRBJ2-5; D unresolved. The V gene's germline CDR1 is MNHEY and CDR2 SVGEGT. The CDR3 length is 14 residues. V shed 7 bases and J shed 1 base, with 13 bases lying between them. The CDR3 nucleotides are TGTGCCAGCACCATTTCGACAATCCAAGAGACCCAGTACTTC. Amino acid sequence: CASTISTIQETQYF.

About this clonotype: At one end, the junction sequence differs from germline, possibly due to a read error. This chain uses TRBV5-6 with TRBJ2-6, with 7 bases aligning to TRBD2. CDR1 and CDR2 from the germline V gene are SGHDT and YYEEEE. The CDR3 has 12 amino acids. Here the CDR3 reads CASSLAGWEGSF. The CDR3 region has the DNA TGTGCCAGCAGCTTGGCCGGATGGGAGGGGTCTTTC.

This sequence joins TRBV20-1 and TRBJ2-1, with TRBD2 as a possible D gene (6 bases). Germline CDR1 and CDR2: DFQATT and SNEGSKA (reference sequence). V was clipped by 2 bases and J by 7 bases, with 12 bases between them. This CDR3 has 13 residues. Here the CDR3 DNA reads TGCAGTGCTAGAACGGGAGTTAAAAATGAGCAGTTCTTC. Protein product: CSARTGVKNEQFF.

The table lists this clonotype with many counts. This chain joins TRBV7-9 and TRBJ2-7; possibly TRBD2 for D (5 bases). The CDR3 has 12 residues. Germline-derived CDR1 and CDR2 are SEHNR and FQNEAQ (reference sequence). Between the trimmed V and J ends, which lost 6 bases and 4 bases, there was a span of 10 bases. CDR3 sequence reads: CASSFSGYEQYF. DNA for the CDR3: TGTGCCAGCAGTTTCAGCGGATACGAGCAGTACTTC.

Only a few counts were recorded for this clonotype. The chain employs TRBV29-1 and TRBJ2-3; D not certain. The V end lost 6 bases, the J end lost 0 bases, and 7 bases lay between the germline ends. The CDR3 is made up of 12 amino acids. The germline V gene has CDR1 SQVTM and CDR2 ANQGSEA. CDR3 DNA: TGCAGCGTCGTCCCTAGCACAGATACGCAGTATTTT. As protein: CSVVPSTDTQYF.

This clonotype came up many times. The rearrangement links TRBV5-6 to TRBJ2-7; 8 bases match TRBD1. After removal of 4 bases from V and 5 bases from J, the junction contained 8 bases not matched to a gene. CDR3 length: 14 amino acids. The germline CDR1 and CDR2 sequences are SGHDT and YYEEEE. The CDR3 DNA reads TGTGCCAGCAGCCCCTTGACAGGGGCCCACGAGCAGTACTTC. Its translation is CASSPLTGAHEQYF.

This clonotype was observed at least ten times. The chain recombines TRBV7-2 with TRBJ2-7; D possibly matches TRBD1 or TRBD2 (5 bases each). CDR1 and CDR2 (germline): SGHTA, FQGNSA. The CDR3 sequence is 13 residues long. Trimming stripped 5 bases from V and 2 bases from J, with 10 bases between. This CDR3 is CASSRDGAYEQYF. Written as DNA, the CDR3 is TGTGCCAGCAGCCGGGACGGCGCCTACGAGCAGTACTTC.

The rearrangement uses TRBV2 and TRBJ1-2; 10 bases align to TRBD1. CDR3 size: 12 residues. The V gene end was trimmed by 7 bases and the J gene end by 7 bases; junction bases not matched to a gene: 3. Germline CDR1 and CDR2: SNHLY and FYNNEI. This CDR3 reads CASIRTGGGYTF. In DNA form, the CDR3 reads TGTGCCAGCATCCGGACAGGGGGTGGCTACACCTTC.

The rearrangement links TRBV5-1 to TRBJ2-1; either TRBD1 or TRBD2 may supply D (7 bases each). The CDR3 has 15 amino acids. V gave up 3 bases and J gave up 5 bases, with 15 bases separating them. Germline V gene sequence: CDR1 SGHRS, CDR2 YFSETQ. The chain's CDR3 is CASSYAGGEHNEQFF. Written as DNA, the CDR3 is TGCGCCAGCAGCTATGCAGGGGGGGAACACAATGAGCAGTTCTTC.

There are many counts of this clonotype. The chain joins TRBV20-1 to TRBJ1-5, with D possibly being TRBD1 (5 bases). This CDR3 has 17 residues. The germline gives CDR1 DFQATT, CDR2 SNEGSKA (reference sequence). V was cut by 3 bases and J by 1 base, with 19 bases left in between. CDR3 nucleotide sequence: TGCAGTGCTAGTGGGGGACGCTGGAGGGGAAGCAATCAGCCCCAGCATTTT. Translated, it gives CSASGGRWRGSNQPQHF.

In this sample, this clonotype turned up many times. The chain uses TRBV28 and TRBJ2-7; 9 positions match TRBD1. The germline V gene encodes CDR1 MDHEN and CDR2 SYDVKM. V gave up 5 bases and J gave up 5 bases; unmatched junction bases: 7. The CDR3 runs to 14 residues. The CDR3 protein is CASSPYGQGNEQYF. In DNA form, the CDR3 reads TGTGCCAGCAGTCCATATGGACAGGGGAACGAGCAGTACTTC.

This clonotype was seen more than once but under ten times. The chain recombines TRBV6-2 or TRBV6-3 with TRBJ1-5; D remains ambiguous. CDR1 and CDR2 (germline): MNHEY, SVGEGT. The V and J ends lost 2 bases and 5 bases respectively, with 13 bases between them. CDR3 length: 15 amino acids. As DNA, the CDR3 is TGTGCCAGCAGTTACGCTAGGGTTTCTGATCAGCCCCAGCATTTT. It codes for CASSYARVSDQPQHF.

The chain employs TRBV20-1 and TRBJ2-5, with D perhaps TRBD1 or TRBD2 (6 bases each). The J call is in doubt because the DNA end fits TRBJ2-7 better. The CDR3 sequence is 13 residues long. Germline values: CDR1 DFQATT, CDR2 SNEGSKA (reference sequence). CDR3 sequence reads: CSANTGAAGEQYF. The CDR3 region has the DNA TGCAGTGCTAATACGGGGGCGGCGGGCGAGCAGTACTTC.

This CDR3 reads CATSRDEGDNQPQHF. In DNA, the CDR3 is TGTGCCACCAGCAGAGATGAAGGTGACAATCAGCCCCAGCATTTT. This sequence joins TRBV15 and TRBJ1-5, with D unclear. The CDR3 runs to 15 residues. Trimming cost V 0 bases and J 3 bases, with 9 bases left between them. The V gene's germline CDR1 is LNHNV and CDR2 YYDKDF (reference sequence). The full variable domain, rest sourced from reference TRBV15 and TRBJ1-5, is DAMVIQNPRYQVTQFGKPVTLSCSQTLNHNVMYWYQQKSSQAPKLLFHYYDKDFNNEADTPDNFQSRRPNTSFCFLDIRSPGLGDTAMYLCATSRDEGDNQPQHFGDGTRLSIL.

On this clonotype: The junction does not match germline at one end; this may be a read error. V and J are TRBV7-9 and TRBJ1-5; TRBD1 might be the D (5 bases). The CDR3 extends over 14 amino acids. Germline values: CDR1 SEHNR, CDR2 FQNEAQ (reference sequence). CDR3 nucleotides: TGTGCCAGCAGCCTAGCCAGGGTCGATCAGCCCCAGCATTTT. Translated, it gives CASSLARVDQPQHF.

The DNA of the CDR3 is TGTGCCAGCACCCCCTCGAGGGAAAGCAATCAGCCCCAGCATTTT. Amino acid sequence: CASTPSRESNQPQHF. This chain uses TRBV12-3 or TRBV12-4 with TRBJ1-5; D is unclear. This CDR3 is built from 15 residues. Trimming shortened V by 7 bases and J by 1 base, and 14 bases separated the two germline ends.

The CDR3 is CASSLIGGDEQFF. In DNA, the CDR3 is TGTGCCAGCAGTTTGATCGGTGGGGATGAGCAGTTCTTC. This rearrangement joins TRBV12-3 or TRBV12-4 to TRBJ2-1; D remains unclear. Trimming took off 3 bases at V and 8 bases at J, with 11 bases between the two ends. This CDR3 is 13 amino acids long.

This clonotype was observed once. The rearrangement joins TRBV11-1 to TRBJ2-7, with D hard to call. The germline gives CDR1 SGHAT, CDR2 FQDESV (reference sequence). Trimming stripped 4 bases from V and 3 bases from J, with 19 bases between. This CDR3 spans 16 amino acids. The CDR3 DNA reads as TGTGCCAGCAGCTCCGGGTCAGATTTGTCCATCTACGAGCAGTACTTC. Amino acids: CASSSGSDLSIYEQYF.

This clonotype has only one observation. The chain is built from TRBV7-2 and TRBJ1-4, with 7 bases fitting TRBD1. Losses at the gene ends were 4 bases for V and 5 bases for J; bases not matched to a gene: 7. This CDR3 has 15 amino acids. In germline, CDR1 is SGHTA, CDR2 FQGNSA. Written as DNA, the CDR3 is TGTGCCAGCAGCTCCCAGACAGGGAAGAATGAAAAACTGTTTTTT. Its translation is CASSSQTGKNEKLFF.

This chain joins TRBV6-1 and TRBJ2-7; 7 bases map to TRBD2. The V gene end was trimmed by 0 bases and the J gene end by 2 bases; junction bases not matched to a gene: 10. Germline V gene data show CDR1 as MNHNS and CDR2 as SASEGT. The CDR3 contains 17 residues. The CDR3 DNA reads as TGTGCCAGCAGTGAAGCGTGGTGGACGGGGGGTACCTACGAGCAGTACTTC. Translation: CASSEAWWTGGTYEQYF.

This clonotype was observed many times. J is TRBJ2-7 and V is TRBV11-2; 8 bases are shared with TRBD2. V shed 1 base and J 0 bases; nucleotides not matched to a gene: 8. The CDR3 consists of 17 residues. Germline V CDR1 and CDR2: SGHAT, FQNNGV. The CDR3 spells CASSLGRTSLSSYEQYF. CDR3 bases: TGTGCCAGCAGCTTAGGCCGGACTAGCCTAAGCTCCTACGAGCAGTACTTC. The full variable domain, rest sourced from reference TRBV11-2 and TRBJ2-7, is EAGVAQSPRYKIIEKRQSVAFWCNPISGHATLYWYQQILGQGPKLLIQFQNNGVVDDSQLPKDRFSAERLKGVDSTLKIQPAKLEDSAVYLCASSLGRTSLSSYEQYFGPGTRLTVT.

This chain joins TRBV6-5 and TRBJ2-1, with TRBD2 matching 14 bases. The junction had 4 bases not matched to a gene; V was cut back by 8 bases and J by 7 bases. This CDR3 spans 14 amino acids. CDR1 is MNHEY, CDR2 SVGAGI, per germline. This CDR3 is CASRLAGGPNEQFF. The CDR3 bases are TGTGCCAGCCGACTAGCGGGGGGGCCAAATGAGCAGTTCTTC.

A note on this clonotype: This may be a read error, as it is one base from a much larger clone. The chain has TRBV5-6 and TRBJ1-4, with D possibly being TRBD1 (5 bases). The CDR3 extends over 16 amino acids. Germline CDR1 reads SGHDT; CDR2 reads YYEEEE. V lost 3 bases, J lost 7 bases, and 19 bases lay in between. The CDR3 DNA sequence: TGTGCCAGCAGCTCCATGGACAACCGGGCTAGTGAAAAACTGTTTTTT. As protein: CASSSMDNRASEKLFF. The full variable domain, its missing parts supplied by reference TRBV5-6 and TRBJ1-4, is DAGVTQSPTHLIKTRGQQVTLRCSPKSGHDTVSWYQQALGQGPQFIFQYYEEEERQRGNFPDRFSGHQFPNYSSELNVNALLLGDSALYLCASSSMDNRASEKLFFGSGTQLSVL.

Ten or more counts support this clonotype. The V call is TRBV11-2, the J call TRBJ2-5; D is possibly TRBD2 (5 bases). Between the trimmed V and J ends, which lost 1 base and 5 bases, there was a span of 8 bases. The CDR3 runs to 13 residues. In germline, CDR1 is SGHAT, CDR2 FQNNGV. CDR3 loop: CASSLAPGETQYF. CDR3 sequence (DNA): TGTGCCAGCAGCTTAGCACCGGGGGAGACCCAGTACTTC.

This clonotype was seen ten or more times. The chain couples TRBV11-2 to TRBJ2-1, with TRBD2 identical over 8 bases. The CDR3 consists of 13 residues. V lost 1 base and J lost 10; bases outside the gene matches: 3. Per germline, CDR1 SGHAT and CDR2 FQNNGV. The CDR3 protein is CASSLGPSGEQFF. The CDR3 DNA reads as TGTGCCAGCAGCTTAGGGCCTAGCGGGGAGCAGTTCTTC.

There are a few counts of this clonotype. For the CDR3, the DNA is TGTGCCAGTAGTGGACCGGGACAGGGGGCTGGACAGCCCCAGCATTTT. It yields the protein CASSGPGQGAGQPQHF. This chain joins TRBV19 and TRBJ1-5; TRBD1 matches 12 bases. The CDR3 has 16 residues. The trim removed 5 bases at V and 7 bases at J, leaving 9 bases unmatched. CDR1 is LNHDA, CDR2 SQIVND, per germline (reference sequence).

This clonotype was detected many times. V and J are TRBV6-2 or TRBV6-3 and TRBJ2-5; 11 positions agree with TRBD2. After removal of 6 bases from V and 5 bases from J, the junction contained 8 bases not matched to a gene. The CDR3 is 15 residues long. The V gene's germline CDR1 is MNHEY and CDR2 SVGEGT. DNA for the CDR3: TGTGCCAGCAGCTCTAGCGGGGGGTTGACGGAGACCCAGTACTTC. Its protein is CASSSSGGLTETQYF.

This clonotype was detected many times. The rearrangement uses TRBV5-6 and TRBJ2-4, with 10 bases identical to TRBD1. Germline CDR1 SGHDT, CDR2 YYEEEE. V was clipped by 0 bases and J by 9 bases; unmatched bases: 6. This CDR3 contains 15 residues. CDR3 sequence: CASSLAGQGVSIQYF. In nucleotides, the CDR3 is TGTGCCAGCAGCTTGGCTGGACAGGGGGTAAGCATTCAGTACTTC.

This clonotype was detected many times. CDR3 sequence (DNA): TGTGCCAGCTCACCGCCAGCGGGGGGGCAGAATGAGCAGTTCTTC. It codes for CASSPPAGGQNEQFF. This chain links TRBV18 with TRBJ2-1; 10 bases line up with TRBD2. Germline CDR1 and CDR2: KGHSH and LQKENI. The trim removed 3 bases at V and 7 bases at J, leaving 6 bases unmatched. This CDR3 has 15 residues.

With respect to this clonotype: A much larger clone sits a single nucleotide away, making a read error possible. CDR3 DNA: TGTGCCAGCAGCTTGGGGACTATGTACACCGGGGAGCTGTTTTTT. Translating it yields CASSLGTMYTGELFF. The J gene is TRBJ2-2, the V gene TRBV7-2; 7 bases align to TRBD2. Germline assignment: CDR1 SGHTA and CDR2 FQGNSA. This CDR3 contains 15 residues. The V segment lost 3 bases and the J segment 3 bases; nucleotides outside the gene matches: 4.